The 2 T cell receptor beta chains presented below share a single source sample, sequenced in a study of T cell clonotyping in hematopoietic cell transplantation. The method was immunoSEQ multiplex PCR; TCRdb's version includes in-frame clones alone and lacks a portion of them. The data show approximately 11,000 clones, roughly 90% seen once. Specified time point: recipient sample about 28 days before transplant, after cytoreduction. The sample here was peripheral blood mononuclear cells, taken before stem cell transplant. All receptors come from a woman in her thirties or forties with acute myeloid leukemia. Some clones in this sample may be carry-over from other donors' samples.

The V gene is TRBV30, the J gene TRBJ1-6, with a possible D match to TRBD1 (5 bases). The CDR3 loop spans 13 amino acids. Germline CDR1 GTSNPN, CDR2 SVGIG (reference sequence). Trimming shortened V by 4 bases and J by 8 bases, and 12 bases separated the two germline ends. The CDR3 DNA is TGTGCCTGGACACACCAGGGTGATTCACCCCTCCACTTT. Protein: CAWTHQGDSPLHF. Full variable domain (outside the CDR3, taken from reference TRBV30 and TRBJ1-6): SQTIHQWPATLVQPVGSPLSLECTVEGTSNPNLYWYRQAAGRGLQLLFYSVGIGQISSEVPQNLSASRPQDRQFILSSKKLLLSDSGFYLCAWTHQGDSPLHFGNGTRLTVT.

CDR3 nucleotides: TGTGCCAGCAGTAAGAAAACAGGTTTCTCTGGAAACACCATATATTTT. Translated, it gives CASSKKTGFSGNTIYF. The V gene is TRBV25-1, the J gene TRBJ1-3, with a tentative D call TRBD1 (5 bases). The CDR3 is made up of 16 amino acids. Trimming took 5 bases from V and 0 from J, leaving 14 bases between them. CDR1 is MGHDK and CDR2 is SYGVNS in the germline V gene.